The 8 T cell receptor beta chains reported below all come from one sample, sequenced in a study of cytomegalovirus exposure and HLA in healthy donors. The primer mix had 60 Vbeta and 13 Jbeta primers. Profiled with immunoSEQ multiplex PCR; TCRdb holds only in-frame clones, not every one. The table includes fewer than 200,000 clones, over 80% detected once. Source material: PBMCs. The receptors come from a human donor in good health.

This clone was detected only once. The genes are TRBV5-1 and TRBJ2-7, with 7 positions matching TRBD1. The junction had 7 bases not matched to a gene; V was cut back by 5 bases and J by 2 bases. The CDR3 sequence is 14 residues long. Per germline, CDR1 SGHRS and CDR2 YFSETQ. The CDR3, as DNA: TGCGCCAGCAGTTTGACAGGGATTCCCTACGAGCAGTACTTC. Protein product: CASSLTGIPYEQYF.

This clone was seen once. The chain joins TRBV27 to TRBJ1-2; the D gene is possibly TRBD1 (6 bases). The CDR3 is 15 residues long. Trimming cost V 2 bases and J 0 bases, with 10 bases left between them. Germline V lookup: CDR1 MNHEY, CDR2 SMNVEV (reference sequence). CDR3 in amino acids: CASSLGGRANYGYTF. The DNA of the CDR3 is TGTGCCAGCAGTTTAGGGGGCCGGGCTAACTATGGCTACACCTTC.

The chain couples TRBV4-2 to TRBJ1-2, with D possibly being TRBD1 (6 bases). The germline CDR1 and CDR2 sequences are LGHNA and YNFKEQ. V lost 4 bases and J lost 0, with 15 bases in between. CDR3 length: 16 residues. The CDR3 reads CASSPHRTDPNYGYTF. The CDR3 region has the DNA TGTGCCAGCAGCCCACACCGGACAGACCCTAACTATGGCTACACCTTC.

Only a few counts were recorded for this clone. Written as DNA, the CDR3 is TGCGCCAGCAGCCTAGAGGACTGGACTGTTGGGAATGAGCAGTTCTTC. It specifies CASSLEDWTVGNEQFF. The rearrangement uses TRBV4-1 and TRBJ2-1; tentatively, D is TRBD2 (5 bases). This CDR3 contains 16 residues. Germline-derived CDR1 and CDR2 are MGHRA and YSYEKL. V shed 4 bases and J shed 7 bases, with 20 bases lying between them.

The V gene is TRBV19, the J gene TRBJ2-5, with D perhaps matching TRBD2 (6 bases). Germline loops: CDR1 LNHDA, CDR2 SQIVND (reference sequence). Trimming took 0 bases from V and 6 from J, leaving 11 bases between them. The length of the CDR3 is 14 residues. CDR3 sequence reads: CASSIDPGRKTQYF. DNA for the CDR3: TGTGCCAGTAGTATAGATCCGGGGAGGAAGACCCAGTACTTC.

V usage is TRBV6-5 and J usage is TRBJ2-7; D is undetermined. Trimming left V 4 bases short and J 6 bases short, with 13 bases between. Germline V gives CDR1 MNHEY, CDR2 SVGAGI. There are 13 residues in the CDR3. CDR3 loop: CASSLAGTCEQYF. CDR3 bases: TGTGCCAGCAGTTTGGCAGGTACCTGCGAGCAGTACTTC.

The chain employs TRBV7-9 and TRBJ2-6; 9 nucleotides align to TRBD1. V trimming: 6 bases; J trimming: 2 bases; junction bases outside the gene matches: 5. CDR1 and CDR2 (germline): SEHNR, FQNEAQ (reference sequence). The CDR3 contains 16 residues. The CDR3 nucleotides are TGTGCCAGCAGGAACACAGGGGGCGCTGGGGCCAACGTCCTGACTTTC. This codes for CASRNTGGAGANVLTF.

The chain carries TRBV6-5 and TRBJ2-5, with D unresolved. V was trimmed by 0 bases and J by 5 bases, leaving 16 bases between them. This CDR3 spans 16 amino acids. The germline V gene has CDR1 MNHEY and CDR2 SVGAGI. The DNA of the CDR3 is TGTGCCAGCAGTTACTCTCCCGCCGGTGCCAGGGAGACCCAGTACTTC. It encodes CASSYSPAGARETQYF.